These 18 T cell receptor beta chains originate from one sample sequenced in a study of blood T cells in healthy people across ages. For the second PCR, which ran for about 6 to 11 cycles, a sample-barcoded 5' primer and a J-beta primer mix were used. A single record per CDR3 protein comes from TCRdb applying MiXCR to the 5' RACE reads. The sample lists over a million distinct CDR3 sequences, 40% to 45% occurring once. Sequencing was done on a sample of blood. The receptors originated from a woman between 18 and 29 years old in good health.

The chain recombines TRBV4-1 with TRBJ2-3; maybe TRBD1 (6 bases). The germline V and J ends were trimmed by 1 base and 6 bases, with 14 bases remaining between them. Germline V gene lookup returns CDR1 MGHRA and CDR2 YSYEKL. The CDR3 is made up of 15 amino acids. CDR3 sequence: CASSQVDRTVDTQYF. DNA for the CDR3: TGCGCCAGCAGCCAAGTCGACAGGACGGTGGATACGCAGTATTTT.

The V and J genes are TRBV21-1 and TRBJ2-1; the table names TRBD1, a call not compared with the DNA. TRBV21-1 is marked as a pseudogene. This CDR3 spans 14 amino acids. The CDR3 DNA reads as TGTGCCAGCAGCAAAGTCAGAGCGACAGGGGGTGGGTTCTTC. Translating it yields CASSKVRATGGGFF.

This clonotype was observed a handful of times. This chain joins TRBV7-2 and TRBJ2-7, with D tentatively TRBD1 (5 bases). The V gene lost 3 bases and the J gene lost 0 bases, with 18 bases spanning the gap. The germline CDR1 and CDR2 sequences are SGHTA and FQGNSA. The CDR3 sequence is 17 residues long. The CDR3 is CASSLEFARDPSYEQYF. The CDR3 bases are TGTGCCAGCAGCTTGGAGTTCGCCAGGGATCCCTCCTACGAGCAGTACTTC.

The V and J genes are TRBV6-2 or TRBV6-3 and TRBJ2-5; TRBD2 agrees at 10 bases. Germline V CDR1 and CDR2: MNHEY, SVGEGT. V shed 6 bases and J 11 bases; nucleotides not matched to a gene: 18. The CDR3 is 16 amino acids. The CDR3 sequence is CASSPGLAALPEEQYF. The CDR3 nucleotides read TGTGCCAGCAGCCCTGGACTAGCGGCCCTACCAGAGGAGCAGTACTTC.

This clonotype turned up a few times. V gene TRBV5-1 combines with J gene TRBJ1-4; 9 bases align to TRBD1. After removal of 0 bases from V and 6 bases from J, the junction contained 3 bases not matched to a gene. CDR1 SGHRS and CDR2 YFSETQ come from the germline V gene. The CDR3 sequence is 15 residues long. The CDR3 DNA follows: TGCGCCAGCAGCTTGGGACAGGGGGTGGATGAAAAACTGTTTTTT. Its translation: CASSLGQGVDEKLFF.

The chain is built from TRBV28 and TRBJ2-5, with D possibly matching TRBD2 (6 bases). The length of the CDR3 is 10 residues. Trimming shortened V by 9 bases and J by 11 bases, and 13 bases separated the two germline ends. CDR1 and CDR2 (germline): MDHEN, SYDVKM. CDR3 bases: TGTGCCAGTCGACGCGGGGAGCAGTACTTC. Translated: CASRRGEQYF.

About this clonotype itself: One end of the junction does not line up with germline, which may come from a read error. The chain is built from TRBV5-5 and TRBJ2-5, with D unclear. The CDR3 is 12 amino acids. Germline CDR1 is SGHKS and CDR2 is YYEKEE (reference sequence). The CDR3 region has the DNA TGTACCAGCAGCCACACTCAAGAGACCCAGTACTTC. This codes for CTSSHTQETQYF.

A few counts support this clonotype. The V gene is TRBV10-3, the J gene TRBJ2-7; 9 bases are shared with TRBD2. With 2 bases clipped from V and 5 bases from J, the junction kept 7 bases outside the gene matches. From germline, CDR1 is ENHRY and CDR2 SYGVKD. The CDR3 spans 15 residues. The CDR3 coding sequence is TGTGCCATCAGTGAGGATGGACTAGCGAGAAACGAGCAGTACTTC. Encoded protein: CAISEDGLARNEQYF.

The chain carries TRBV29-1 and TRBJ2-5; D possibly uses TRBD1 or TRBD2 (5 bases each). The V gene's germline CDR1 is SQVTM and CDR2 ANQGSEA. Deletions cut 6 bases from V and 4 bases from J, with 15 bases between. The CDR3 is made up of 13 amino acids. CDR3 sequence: CSVLRGARETQYF. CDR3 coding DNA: TGCAGCGTCCTTCGAGGGGCTAGAGAGACCCAGTACTTC.

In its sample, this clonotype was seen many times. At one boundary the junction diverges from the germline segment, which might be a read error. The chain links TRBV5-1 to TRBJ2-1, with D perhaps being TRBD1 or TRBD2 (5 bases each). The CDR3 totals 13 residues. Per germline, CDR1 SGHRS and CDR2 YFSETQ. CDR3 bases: TGTGCCAGCAGTTTAGGGACGGGGAATGAGCAGTTCTTC. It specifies CASSLGTGNEQFF.

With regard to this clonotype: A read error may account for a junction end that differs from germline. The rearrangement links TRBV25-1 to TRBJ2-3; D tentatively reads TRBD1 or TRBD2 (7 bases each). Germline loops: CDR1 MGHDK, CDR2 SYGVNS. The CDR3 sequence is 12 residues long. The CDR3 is CSSREGADTQYF. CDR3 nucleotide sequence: TGTTCCAGCAGGGAGGGGGCTGATACGCAGTATTTT.

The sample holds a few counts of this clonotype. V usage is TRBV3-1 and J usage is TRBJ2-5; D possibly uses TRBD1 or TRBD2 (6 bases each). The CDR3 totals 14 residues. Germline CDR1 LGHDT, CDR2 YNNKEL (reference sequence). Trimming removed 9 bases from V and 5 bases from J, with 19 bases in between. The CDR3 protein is CASPDPGEEETQYF. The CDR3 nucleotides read TGTGCCAGTCCCGACCCAGGGGAGGAGGAGACCCAGTACTTC.

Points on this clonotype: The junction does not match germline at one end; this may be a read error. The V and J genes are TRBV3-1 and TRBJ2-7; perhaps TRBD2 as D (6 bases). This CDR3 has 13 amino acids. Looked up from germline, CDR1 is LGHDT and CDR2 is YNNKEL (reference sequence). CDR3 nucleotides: TGTGCCAGTAGCCGGTCTGGGACTCCAGCCCAGTACTTC. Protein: CASSRSGTPAQYF.

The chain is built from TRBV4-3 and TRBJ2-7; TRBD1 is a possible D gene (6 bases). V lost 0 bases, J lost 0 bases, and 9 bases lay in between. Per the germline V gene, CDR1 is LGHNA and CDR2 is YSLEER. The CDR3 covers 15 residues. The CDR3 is CASSQDLGGSYEQYF. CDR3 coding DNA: TGCGCCAGCAGCCAAGATCTAGGGGGCTCCTACGAGCAGTACTTC.

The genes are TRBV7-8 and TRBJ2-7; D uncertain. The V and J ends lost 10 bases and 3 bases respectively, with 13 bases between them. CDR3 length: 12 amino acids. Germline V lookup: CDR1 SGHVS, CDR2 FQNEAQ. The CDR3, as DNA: TGTGCCATCTCGGGTGAAGGCTACGAGCAGTACTTC. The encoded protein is CAISGEGYEQYF.

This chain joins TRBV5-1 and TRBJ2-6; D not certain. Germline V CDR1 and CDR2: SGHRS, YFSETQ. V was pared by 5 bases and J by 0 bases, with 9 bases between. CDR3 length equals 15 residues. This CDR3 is CASRQVSSGANVLTF. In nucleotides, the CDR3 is TGCGCCAGCAGGCAGGTCAGCTCTGGGGCCAACGTCCTGACTTTC.

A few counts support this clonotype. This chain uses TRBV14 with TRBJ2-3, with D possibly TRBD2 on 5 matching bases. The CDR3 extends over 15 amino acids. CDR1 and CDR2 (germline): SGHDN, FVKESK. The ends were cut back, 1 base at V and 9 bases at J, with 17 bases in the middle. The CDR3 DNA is TGTGCCAGCAGCCAAGGAATACAGCGTCGGGGAACGCAGTATTTT. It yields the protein CASSQGIQRRGTQYF.

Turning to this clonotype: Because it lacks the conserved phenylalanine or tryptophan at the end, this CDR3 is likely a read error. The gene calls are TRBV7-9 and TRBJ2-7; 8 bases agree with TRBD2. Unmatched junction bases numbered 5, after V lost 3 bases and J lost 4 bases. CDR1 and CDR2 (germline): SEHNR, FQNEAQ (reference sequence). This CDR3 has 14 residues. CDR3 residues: CASSFPGGEYEQYL. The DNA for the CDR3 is TGTGCCAGCAGCTTTCCCGGGGGGGAGTACGAGCAGTACCTC.